This T cell receptor (beta chain) came from a study of early T cells in non-severe SARS-CoV-2 infection. Study-level information: Sequenced bulk RNA came from whole blood that was unsorted, and chains were unpaired. General study points: Anti-spike CD8 responses were favored in VDJdb matching, and private and CD4 specificities were missed.

The CDR3 extends over 13 amino acids. V lost 4 bases to trimming and J lost 6 bases, with 10 bases between them. The germline gives CDR1 SGHTA, CDR2 FQGNSA. Individual cDNA molecules received unique molecular identifiers during library preparation. TCRdb redid the calling of the 5' RACE reads with MiXCR, one entry per CDR3 protein. Of about 67,000 distinct CDR3 sequences in the sample, roughly 10% were seen once. This clonotype was detected ten times or more. The antigen remains undetermined. The V gene is TRBV7-2, the J gene TRBJ2-1; unclear D gene. This clonotype was obtained from an adult who was a healthcare worker with PCR-confirmed SARS-CoV-2 infection or an uninfected control (not recorded which). Sequenced here: whole blood, sampled at baseline. Here the CDR3 reads CASSSPMINEQFF. Here the CDR3 DNA reads TGTGCCAGCAGCTCGCCGATGATCAATGAGCAGTTCTTC.